These 26 T cell receptor beta chains were all obtained from the same sample, sequenced in a study of CD8 T cells in ankylosing spondylitis. Via MiXCR, TCRdb re-called the 5' RACE reads, giving one row per CDR3 protein. The table shows roughly 48,000 distinct CDR3 sequences, with 6.5% to 9% occurring only once. Sequencing input: blood, either unsorted or a sorted T cell fraction (not recorded which). These receptors were obtained from a female donor with ankylosing spondylitis or in good health (not recorded which).

A note on this clonotype: A much bigger clone sits one base away, suggesting this may be a read error. The rearrangement joins TRBV7-2 to TRBJ2-1, with unresolved D. Per germline, CDR1 SGHTA and CDR2 FQGNSA. The CDR3 has 13 residues. V was clipped by 3 bases and J by 7 bases, with 10 bases between them. The CDR3 reads CASSFPTFNEQFF. The CDR3 DNA reads as TGTGCCAGCAGCTTCCCTACATTTAATGAGCAGTTCTTC.

This clonotype was recorded many times. The chain links TRBV18 to TRBJ2-3; D uncertain. Germline V lookup: CDR1 KGHSH, CDR2 LQKENI. The CDR3 has 14 residues. V was cut by 1 base and J by 0 bases, with 5 bases left in between. CDR3 residues: CASSPLLSTDTQYF. The CDR3 nucleotides read TGTGCCAGCTCACCACTTCTAAGCACAGATACGCAGTATTTT.

This clonotype was picked up many times. The gene calls are TRBV28 and TRBJ1-2; D uncertain. Germline lookup yields CDR1 MDHEN and CDR2 SYDVKM. This CDR3 has 14 residues. The V end lost 6 bases, the J end lost 4 bases, and 15 bases lay between the germline ends. The CDR3 sequence is CASRVVTTGYGYTF. The DNA of the CDR3 is TGTGCCAGCAGGGTTGTGACTACTGGCTATGGCTACACCTTC.

At least ten counts were recorded for this clonotype. This chain links TRBV5-6 with TRBJ2-7; D remains ambiguous. There are 13 residues in the CDR3. V lost 0 bases to trimming and J lost 3 bases, with 7 bases between them. The germline V gene has CDR1 SGHDT and CDR2 YYEEEE. CDR3 sequence: CASSLATLYEQYF. The CDR3 region has the DNA TGTGCCAGCAGCTTGGCCACTCTCTACGAGCAGTACTTC.

This rearrangement joins TRBV10-1 to TRBJ2-3; D is perhaps TRBD2 (6 bases). The CDR3 runs to 14 residues. From germline, CDR1 is WNHNN and CDR2 SYGVQD (reference sequence). The V end lost 6 bases, the J end lost 0 bases, and 10 bases lay between the germline ends. CDR3 sequence reads: CASSASASTDTQYF. CDR3 sequence (DNA): TGCGCCAGCAGCGCTAGCGCTAGCACAGATACGCAGTATTTT.

This clonotype was recorded at least ten times. The chain links TRBV29-1 to TRBJ1-1; tentatively, D is TRBD1 (6 bases). The germline gives CDR1 SQVTM, CDR2 ANQGSEA. Trimming pared 8 bases from V and 6 bases from J, leaving 16 bases between. CDR3 size: 12 residues. The CDR3 sequence: CSTGQSVAEAFF. The CDR3 nucleotides read TGCAGCACCGGACAGAGCGTCGCTGAAGCTTTCTTT.

This clonotype came up a few times. The rearrangement joins TRBV28 to TRBJ2-5; tentative D call: TRBD2 (5 bases). The CDR3 runs 14 residues. Trimming cost V 6 bases and J 0 bases, with 11 bases left between them. Germline V gene data show CDR1 as MDHEN and CDR2 as SYDVKM. CDR3 coding DNA: TGTGCCAGCAGAACCTCCGGGAACCAAGAGACCCAGTACTTC. It translates to CASRTSGNQETQYF.

This clonotype has only a few counts. Just one base apart from a much larger clone, this may be a read error. The gene calls are TRBV20-1 and TRBJ2-1, with 8 bases that match TRBD1. This CDR3 spans 15 amino acids. Per the germline V gene, CDR1 is DFQATT and CDR2 is SNEGSKA (reference sequence). The CDR3 protein is CCADNRDRPYNEQFF. CDR3 nucleotide sequence: TGCTGTGCTGATAACCGGGACAGGCCCTACAATGAGCAGTTCTTC.

At least ten counts were recorded for this clonotype. The chain couples TRBV20-1 to TRBJ2-5; 10 positions match TRBD1. The CDR3 contains 13 residues. With 7 bases clipped from V and 3 bases from J, the junction kept 5 bases outside the gene matches. Germline CDR1 DFQATT, CDR2 SNEGSKA (reference sequence). CDR3 sequence: CSGGDRGKETQYF. For the CDR3, the DNA is TGCAGTGGGGGGGACAGGGGAAAAGAGACCCAGTACTTC.

The chain uses TRBV21-1 and TRBJ2-6. TRBV21-1 is marked as a pseudogene. This CDR3 region has 18 residues. DNA for the CDR3: TGTGCCAGCAGCAAAGGCAGGAAATGCTTCTCTGGGGCCAACGTCCTGACTTTC. Translated: CASSKGRKCFSGANVLTF.

J is TRBJ2-3 and V is TRBV7-2, with 7 bases matching TRBD2. CDR3 size: 15 residues. Trimming took 7 bases from V and 2 from J; bases not matched to a gene: 9. Germline V gene data show CDR1 as SGHTA and CDR2 as FQGNSA. CDR3 loop: CASTPRLAPTDTQYF. DNA of the CDR3: TGTGCCAGCACTCCAAGACTAGCACCCACAGATACGCAGTATTTT.

This clonotype was seen only a few times. The chain joins TRBV12-3 or TRBV12-4 to TRBJ2-7; D is ambiguous. This CDR3 is 15 amino acids long. The V end lost 2 bases, the J end lost 5 bases, and 16 bases lay between the germline ends. Here the CDR3 reads CASSLLGRRENEQYF. The CDR3 DNA sequence: TGTGCCAGCAGTTTACTAGGTCGCAGAGAGAACGAGCAGTACTTC.

This clonotype was recorded at least ten times. The gene calls are TRBV15 and TRBJ1-4; 9 bases agree with TRBD1. This CDR3 region has 15 residues. Germline V gene lookup returns CDR1 LNHNV and CDR2 YYDKDF (reference sequence). V gave up 3 bases and J gave up 8 bases; unmatched junction bases: 7. CDR3 nucleotide sequence: TGTGCCACCAGCAGTCTCACAGGGGGCCGGGAAAAACTGTTTTTT. It yields the protein CATSSLTGGREKLFF.

Ten or more counts support this clonotype. The chain is built from TRBV12-3 or TRBV12-4 and TRBJ2-7; possible D gene TRBD2, 6 bases. Between the trimmed V and J ends, which lost 8 bases and 0 bases, there was a span of 11 bases. The CDR3 consists of 13 residues. CDR3 sequence (DNA): TGTGCCAGCTCCTGGGGGGTCTCCTACGAGCAGTACGTC. This codes for CASSWGVSYEQYV.

This clonotype occurred a few times. This chain uses TRBV10-3 with TRBJ2-7; D may match TRBD1 or TRBD2 (7 bases each). Germline CDR1 and CDR2: ENHRY and SYGVKD. The CDR3 is 15 residues long. Trimming took 4 bases from V and 1 from J, leaving 14 bases between them. The CDR3 spells CAISGSRGGSYEQYF. CDR3 DNA: TGTGCCATCAGTGGGTCCAGGGGGGGATCCTACGAGCAGTACTTC.

This clonotype was seen ten or more times. The chain links TRBV5-1 to TRBJ2-3; 8 bases line up with TRBD2. Germline assignment: CDR1 SGHRS and CDR2 YFSETQ. V gave up 0 bases and J gave up 2 bases; unmatched junction bases: 5. This CDR3 region has 16 residues. The CDR3 loop reads CASSLGRGGTTDTQYF. In DNA, the CDR3 is TGCGCCAGCAGCTTGGGTCGGGGGGGAACCACAGATACGCAGTATTTT. The whole variable domain, filled in from reference TRBV5-1 and TRBJ2-3, reads KAGVTQTPRYLIKTRGQQVTLSCSPISGHRSVSWYQQTPGQGLQFLFEYFSETQRNKGNFPGRFSGRQFSNSRSEMNVSTLELGDSALYLCASSLGRGGTTDTQYFGPGTRLTVL.

The J gene is TRBJ2-1, the V gene TRBV5-1, with D possibly matching TRBD1 (6 bases). Trimming left V 4 bases short and J 4 bases short, with 15 bases between. This CDR3 contains 15 residues. Germline V gene data show CDR1 as SGHRS and CDR2 as YFSETQ. The CDR3: CASSEGWGLYNEQFF. DNA of the CDR3: TGCGCCAGCAGCGAAGGTTGGGGGCTTTACAATGAGCAGTTCTTC.

The rearrangement links TRBV7-2 to TRBJ1-5, with 7 bases that match TRBD1. CDR3 size: 14 residues. The trim removed 4 bases at V and 1 base at J, leaving 1 base unmatched. Germline lookup yields CDR1 SGHTA and CDR2 FQGNSA. The CDR3 nucleotides are TGTGCCAGCAGCTGGGGACAGAGCAATCAGCCCCAGCATTTT. It encodes CASSWGQSNQPQHF.

This clonotype was recorded at least ten times. The chain is built from TRBV15 and TRBJ1-4; D remains ambiguous. The CDR3 has 14 residues. The germline CDR1 and CDR2 sequences are LNHNV and YYDKDF (reference sequence). V was shortened by 9 bases and J by 0 bases, with 11 bases between the two germline ends. CDR3 sequence: CATEQEATNEKLFF. The CDR3 DNA follows: TGTGCCACGGAGCAGGAAGCAACTAATGAAAAACTGTTTTTT.

This chain uses TRBV3-1 with TRBJ2-1; 9 bases are shared with TRBD1. V gave up 1 base and J gave up 2 bases; unmatched junction bases: 9. Germline-derived CDR1 and CDR2 are LGHDT and YNNKEL (reference sequence). The CDR3 contains 18 residues. CDR3 in amino acids: CASSQVVPWTGAYNEQFF. The CDR3 DNA reads TGTGCCAGCAGCCAAGTGGTCCCTTGGACAGGGGCCTACAATGAGCAGTTCTTC.

This clonotype was counted many times. A read error is possible here, since a much larger clone lies one base away. The chain is built from TRBV12-3 or TRBV12-4 and TRBJ2-3; no clear D gene. The CDR3 totals 12 residues. V was cut by 4 bases and J by 0 bases, with 2 bases left in between. CDR3 region: CASSWSTDTQYF. The CDR3 DNA follows: TGTGCCAGCAGTTGGAGCACAGATACGCAGTATTTT.

This clonotype has a count of ten or more. This chain joins TRBV3-1 and TRBJ1-2; a weak D match, TRBD1 (5 bases). CDR3 length equals 15 residues. The germline V and J ends were trimmed by 2 bases and 3 bases, with 13 bases remaining between them. Germline CDR1 LGHDT, CDR2 YNNKEL (reference sequence). The CDR3 nucleotides are TGTGCCAGCAGCCAAAATTGGCAGGGTTACTATGGCTACACCTTC. Translating it yields CASSQNWQGYYGYTF.

This clonotype was detected many times. The V call is TRBV7-6, the J call TRBJ2-2; unclear D gene. CDR1 and CDR2 from the germline V gene are SGHVS and FNYEAQ. This CDR3 is 15 amino acids long. Trimming took off 1 base at V and 3 bases at J, with 9 bases between the two ends. The CDR3 sequence: CASSLGGWDTGELFF. CDR3 sequence (DNA): TGTGCCAGCAGCTTAGGCGGATGGGACACCGGGGAGCTGTTTTTT.

At least ten counts were recorded for this clonotype. The J gene is TRBJ2-7, the V gene TRBV15; tentatively, D is TRBD1 or TRBD2 (5 bases each). This CDR3 has 15 residues. Germline V gene lookup returns CDR1 LNHNV and CDR2 YYDKDF (reference sequence). Trimming took 4 bases from V and 2 from J, leaving 15 bases between them. The chain's CDR3 is CATSIGHRGPYEQYF. CDR3 nucleotide sequence: TGTGCCACCAGCATAGGTCATCGGGGACCCTACGAGCAGTACTTC.

The sample holds many counts of this clonotype. The chain is built from TRBV29-1 and TRBJ1-2; D is unclear. With 3 bases removed from V and 6 bases from J, the gap between germline ends came to 11 bases. CDR3 size: 12 residues. Per the germline V gene, CDR1 is SQVTM and CDR2 is ANQGSEA. The CDR3 DNA reads TGCAGCGTTGATTCGGAAGGCAATGGCTACACCTTC. Residues: CSVDSEGNGYTF.

The table lists this clonotype with many counts. V is TRBV20-1 and J is TRBJ1-1; no reliable D call. The CDR3 runs 14 residues. Looked up from germline, CDR1 is DFQATT and CDR2 is SNEGSKA (reference sequence). Trimming removed 2 bases from V and 0 bases from J, with 10 bases in between. The CDR3 bases are TGCAGTGCTAGAAGAAATACAGTGAACACTGAAGCTTTCTTT. The encoded protein is CSARRNTVNTEAFF.